The 26 T cell receptor beta chains listed next were all sequenced from one sample in a study of control samples from healthy donors and cancer patients. Assay: immunoSEQ multiplex PCR; the TCRdb copy retains only in-frame clones and omits some. The sample includes approximately 110,000 clones, 90% to 95% of them seen just once. The sequencing input was blood. The receptors were sampled from a young woman in good health.

The chain combines TRBV29-1 with TRBJ2-3; TRBD2 matches 9 bases. Losses at the gene ends were 4 bases for V and 7 bases for J; bases not matched to a gene: 9. CDR1 is SQVTM and CDR2 is ANQGSEA in the germline V gene. This CDR3 has 14 residues. The CDR3 loop is CSVVASGEPNTQYF. In DNA, the CDR3 is TGCAGCGTTGTGGCTAGCGGGGAGCCGAATACGCAGTATTTT.

The V and J genes are TRBV6-6 and TRBJ1-5, with 9 positions matching TRBD1. J gave up 6 bases and V 8 bases, and 2 bases lay outside the gene matches. CDR1 is MNHNY and CDR2 is SVGAGI in the germline V gene (reference sequence). The CDR3 contains 12 residues. CDR3 protein: CASRTGAQPQHF. As DNA, the CDR3 is TGTGCCAGCCGGACAGGGGCTCAGCCCCAGCATTTT.

The chain joins TRBV20-1 to TRBJ2-3, with 7 nucleotides matching TRBD2. Germline CDR1 DFQATT, CDR2 SNEGSKA (reference sequence). The ends lost 3 bases at V and 1 base at J; junction bases unmatched: 7. This CDR3 is 15 amino acids long. The CDR3 DNA reads TGCAGTGCTAGTTTAGCGGGCAGCCGCACAGATACGCAGTATTTT. The encoded protein is CSASLAGSRTDTQYF.

This clone has only one observation. The V and J genes are TRBV10-3 and TRBJ2-1; no definite D call. This CDR3 contains 15 residues. Trimming took off 0 bases at V and 3 bases at J, with 9 bases between the two ends. Germline V gene sequence: CDR1 ENHRY, CDR2 SYGVKD. CDR3 in amino acids: CAISESEVNYNEQFF. CDR3 sequence (DNA): TGTGCCATCAGTGAGTCCGAGGTCAACTACAATGAGCAGTTCTTC.

The chain combines TRBV7-3 with TRBJ2-5; unclear D gene. Trimming shortened V by 7 bases and J by 2 bases, and 2 bases separated the two germline ends. The length of the CDR3 is 10 residues. Germline lookup yields CDR1 SGHTA and CDR2 FQGTGA. CDR3 DNA sequence: TGTGCCAGCAATCAAGAGACCCAGTACTTC. It specifies CASNQETQYF.

The J gene is TRBJ1-6, the V gene TRBV28, with D tentatively TRBD1 (5 bases). Germline CDR1 reads MDHEN; CDR2 reads SYDVKM. V lost 5 bases and J 8 bases, leaving 7 bases between the germline ends. The length of the CDR3 is 12 residues. CDR3 protein: CASSIGDSPLHF. DNA for the CDR3: TGTGCCAGCAGTATAGGGGATTCACCCCTCCACTTT.

J is TRBJ1-2 and V is TRBV18, with TRBD1 matching over 10 bases. With 6 bases clipped from V and 1 base from J, the junction kept 2 bases outside the gene matches. Germline V gene lookup returns CDR1 KGHSH and CDR2 LQKENI. The CDR3 runs to 14 residues. Written as DNA, the CDR3 is TGTGCCAGCTCTAGGACAGGGGGTAACTATGGCTACACCTTC. This codes for CASSRTGGNYGYTF.

The rearrangement joins TRBV30 to TRBJ2-2, with D unresolved. Germline V gene lookup returns CDR1 GTSNPN and CDR2 SVGIG (reference sequence). V lost 3 bases, J lost 7 bases, and 9 bases lay in between. CDR3 size: 12 residues. This CDR3 reads CAWSPSGGELFF. In nucleotides, the CDR3 is TGTGCCTGGAGCCCCAGTGGCGGGGAGCTGTTTTTT.

The chain combines TRBV6-6 with TRBJ2-1; D not resolved. The germline V gene encodes CDR1 MNHNY and CDR2 SVGAGI (reference sequence). The CDR3 covers 16 residues. Trimming left V 3 bases short and J 0 bases short, with 12 bases between. The CDR3 sequence is CASSYIGWSSYNEQFF. CDR3 sequence (DNA): TGTGCCAGCAGTTATATCGGGTGGAGCTCCTACAATGAGCAGTTCTTC.

In this sample, this clone turned up many times. The chain links TRBV25-1 to TRBJ2-7; no definite D call. The CDR3 totals 12 residues. Germline V gene sequence: CDR1 MGHDK, CDR2 SYGVNS. The ends were cut back, 4 bases at V and 5 bases at J, with 9 bases in the middle. The CDR3 sequence is CASSVFGNEQYF. Written as DNA, the CDR3 is TGTGCCAGCAGTGTTTTTGGGAACGAGCAGTACTTC.

V is TRBV2 and J is TRBJ2-1, with a weak D call TRBD2 (6 bases). Germline loops: CDR1 SNHLY, CDR2 FYNNEI. V lost 8 bases, J lost 5 bases, and 16 bases lay in between. The length of the CDR3 is 14 residues. CDR3 protein: CASGRDSTNNEQFF. Written as DNA, the CDR3 is TGTGCCAGCGGCCGGGACTCCACCAACAATGAGCAGTTCTTC.

The rearrangement links TRBV24-1 to TRBJ1-5; unclear D gene. CDR1 is KGHDR and CDR2 is SFDVKD in the germline V gene. The V end was cut by 0 bases, the J end by 5 bases, with 7 bases between. The CDR3 is 14 residues long. The CDR3 reads CATSDLGPYQPQHF. DNA of the CDR3: TGTGCCACCAGTGATTTGGGGCCGTATCAGCCCCAGCATTTT.

Comments on this clone: One junction end does not reproduce the germline sequence, and a read error may be involved. The gene calls are TRBV6-1 and TRBJ1-1; maybe TRBD1 (6 bases). This CDR3 is 16 amino acids long. CDR1 and CDR2 from the germline V gene are MNHNS and SASEGT. The DNA of the CDR3 is TGTGCCAGCGGTGAGGGGGGGGCATCCACGAACACTGAAGCTTTCTTT. It codes for CASGEGGASTNTEAFF.

This chain links TRBV1 with TRBJ1-5; TRBD1 reflects the table's D call only, with no check against the DNA. TRBV1 is classified as a pseudogene. The CDR3 has 15 residues. CDR3: CTSTPPTGYNQPQHF. CDR3 in DNA: TGCACCAGCACCCCACCGACAGGTTACAATCAGCCCCAGCATTTT.

CDR3 DNA: TGTGCCAGCAGCCAAAGACAGGGTATCACAGATACGCAGTATTTT. This translates into CASSQRQGITDTQYF. This rearrangement joins TRBV5-6 to TRBJ2-3; 7 positions match TRBD1. CDR3 length: 15 residues. J was trimmed by 2 bases and V by 4 bases; bases with no gene match: 7. Germline CDR1 SGHDT, CDR2 YYEEEE.

CDR3 region: CASSQDTVLGQGHYGYTF. The DNA of the CDR3 is TGCGCCAGCAGCCAAGATACCGTTTTAGGACAGGGACACTATGGCTACACCTTC. This chain connects TRBV4-3 to TRBJ1-2; 8 nucleotides line up with TRBD1. Germline V gene sequence: CDR1 LGHNA, CDR2 YSLEER. J lost 3 bases, V lost 0 bases, and 12 bases had no gene match. CDR3 length equals 18 residues.

This chain uses TRBV7-7 with TRBJ1-1; D not resolved. Germline V gene lookup returns CDR1 SSHAT and CDR2 FNYEAQ (reference sequence). The CDR3 is 16 residues long. The V gene lost 8 bases and the J gene lost 2 bases, with 21 bases spanning the gap. The chain's CDR3 is CASPRVSDNTNTEAFF. The CDR3 nucleotides read TGTGCCAGCCCAAGGGTCTCCGACAACACCAACACTGAAGCTTTCTTT.

This clone was counted only a few times. V is TRBV5-6 and J is TRBJ2-3, with D possibly being TRBD2 (6 bases). Germline CDR1 SGHDT, CDR2 YYEEEE. The CDR3 totals 14 residues. Trimming removed 5 bases at V and 3 bases at J, with 13 bases between. This CDR3 reads CASSSSGRTDTQYF. In DNA form, the CDR3 reads TGTGCCAGCAGTTCCTCCGGGAGAACAGATACGCAGTATTTT.

The gene calls are TRBV5-1 and TRBJ2-7, with 10 positions matching TRBD1. J was trimmed by 6 bases and V by 4 bases; bases with no gene match: 13. The CDR3 loop spans 16 amino acids. The germline gives CDR1 SGHRS, CDR2 YFSETQ. CDR3 in amino acids: CASSLRIGTGEREQYF. CDR3 DNA sequence: TGCGCCAGCAGCCTAAGAATAGGGACAGGGGAACGCGAGCAGTACTTC.

This clone has just a few counts. This chain links TRBV3-1 (or the pseudogene TRBV3-2) with TRBJ1-6; 10 bases map to TRBD1. V was pared by 6 bases and J by 8 bases, with 4 bases of the junction left unmatched. Germline V gene sequence: CDR1 LGHDT, CDR2 YNNKEL (reference sequence). The CDR3 spans 14 residues. This chain's CDR3 is CASRFGQGDSPLHF. In nucleotides, the CDR3 is TGTGCCAGCAGGTTCGGACAGGGGGATTCACCCCTCCACTTT.

The CDR3 bases are TGTGCCAGCAGTTTACGGGGGGTCTCTGAAGCTTTCTTT. This codes for CASSLRGVSEAFF. The chain has TRBV27 and TRBJ1-1; D is perhaps TRBD1 (5 bases). V lost 2 bases and J lost 6, with 10 bases in between. This CDR3 has 13 amino acids. CDR1 is MNHEY, CDR2 SMNVEV, per germline (reference sequence).

The rearrangement uses TRBV7-2 and TRBJ2-3; tentatively, D is TRBD2 (6 bases). The CDR3 consists of 16 residues. Trimming pared 5 bases from V and 2 bases from J, leaving 17 bases between. Germline CDR1 reads SGHTA; CDR2 reads FQGNSA. CDR3 DNA: TGTGCCAGCAGCGCACGGGACTTACCATCCACAGATACGCAGTATTTT. This sequence encodes CASSARDLPSTDTQYF.

The chain carries TRBV5-1 and TRBJ2-7, with 8 positions matching TRBD2. With 0 bases clipped from V and 6 bases from J, the junction kept 5 bases outside the gene matches. CDR1 and CDR2 (germline): SGHRS, YFSETQ. The CDR3 consists of 14 residues. DNA for the CDR3: TGCGCCAGCAGCTTGGTTCTAGCGGGTGGCGAGCAGTACTTC. Encoded protein: CASSLVLAGGEQYF.

The V and J genes are TRBV7-8 and TRBJ2-6; 9 bases agree with TRBD2. Germline CDR1 SGHVS, CDR2 FQNEAQ. The V segment lost 7 bases and the J segment 0 bases; nucleotides outside the gene matches: 16. The CDR3 consists of 20 residues. The CDR3 nucleotides are TGTGCCAGCAACCGAAACCCTAGCGGGACAGTGGTCTCTGGGGCCAACGTCCTGACTTTC. It encodes CASNRNPSGTVVSGANVLTF.

This chain links TRBV5-1 with TRBJ2-3, with 10 bases lining up with TRBD2. Trimming took 0 bases from V and 2 from J; bases not matched to a gene: 9. The CDR3 covers 18 residues. CDR1 is SGHRS and CDR2 is YFSETQ in the germline V gene. CDR3 in DNA: TGCGCCAGCAGCTTGGCGTTGGAGCGGGAGGGCTTCACAGATACGCAGTATTTT. This codes for CASSLALEREGFTDTQYF.

Here the CDR3 DNA reads TGTGCCAGCAGCGGCGGACAGGGGAATTTCTACGAGCAGTACTTC. It is translated as CASSGGQGNFYEQYF. The chain links TRBV9 to TRBJ2-7; 9 positions agree with TRBD1. Germline values: CDR1 SGDLS, CDR2 YYNGEE. The CDR3 covers 15 residues. The V and J ends lost 3 bases and 3 bases, in that order; junction bases with no gene match: 7.